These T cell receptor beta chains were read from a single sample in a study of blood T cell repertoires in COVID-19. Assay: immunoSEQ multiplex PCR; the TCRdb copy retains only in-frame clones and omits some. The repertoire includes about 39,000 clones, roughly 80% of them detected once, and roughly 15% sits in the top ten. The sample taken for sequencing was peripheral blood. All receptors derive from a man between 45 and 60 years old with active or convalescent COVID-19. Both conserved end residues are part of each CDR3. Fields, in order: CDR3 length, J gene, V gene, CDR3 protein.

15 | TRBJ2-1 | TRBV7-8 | CASSLAERGRNEQFF
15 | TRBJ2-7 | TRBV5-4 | CASSRNLGQDYEQYF
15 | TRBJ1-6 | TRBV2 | CASSPQGVDNSPLHF
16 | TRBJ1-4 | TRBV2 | CASSVQGARTNEKLFF
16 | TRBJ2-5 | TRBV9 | CARYYPPQGAEETQYF
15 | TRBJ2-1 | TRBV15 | CATSRVAGLGNEQFF
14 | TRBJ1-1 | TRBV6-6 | CASSPEWEGRGAFF
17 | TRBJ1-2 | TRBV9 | CASSLPAGTGGNYGYTF
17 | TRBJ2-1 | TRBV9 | CASSVGGPGTIENEQFF
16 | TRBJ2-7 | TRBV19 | CASSRGTSGVSYEQYF
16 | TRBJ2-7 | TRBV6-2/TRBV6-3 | CASSYDYRGQLYEQYF
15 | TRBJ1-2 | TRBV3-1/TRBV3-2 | CASSQDLGGRGGYTF
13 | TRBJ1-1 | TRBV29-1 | CSGRTGSKNEAFF
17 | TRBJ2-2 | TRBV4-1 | CASSQEVSQVNTGELFF
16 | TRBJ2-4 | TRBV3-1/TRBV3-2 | CASSLQGLRTKNIQYF
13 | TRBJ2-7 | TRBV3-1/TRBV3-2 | CASSQTGVGEQYF
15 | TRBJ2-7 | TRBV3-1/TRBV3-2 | CASSQYGQGSGEQYF
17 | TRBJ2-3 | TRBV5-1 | CASSSVTSGGVTDTQYF
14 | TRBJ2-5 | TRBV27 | CASSGTSGTETQYF
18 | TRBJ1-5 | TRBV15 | CATSSQARDSYSNQPQHF
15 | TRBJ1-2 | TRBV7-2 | CASSSDRASGGGYTF
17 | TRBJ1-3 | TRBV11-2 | CASSLDPGPRPGNTIYF
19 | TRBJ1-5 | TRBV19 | CASSLGGKHGRHSNQPQHF
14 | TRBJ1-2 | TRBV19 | CASSMRDRVYGYTF
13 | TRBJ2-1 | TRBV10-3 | CAIWTGRSNEQFF